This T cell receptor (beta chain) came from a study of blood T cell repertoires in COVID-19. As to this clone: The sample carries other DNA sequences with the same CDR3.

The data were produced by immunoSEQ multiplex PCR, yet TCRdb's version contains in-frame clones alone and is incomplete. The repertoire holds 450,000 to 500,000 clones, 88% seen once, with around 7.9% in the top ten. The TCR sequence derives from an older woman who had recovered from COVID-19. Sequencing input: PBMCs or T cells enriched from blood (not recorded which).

CDR3: CATSDPGQGSNQPQHF. The CDR3 bases are TGTGCCACCAGTGATCCAGGACAGGGAAGCAATCAGCCCCAGCATTTT. V is TRBV24-1 and J is TRBJ1-5; 8 nucleotides line up with TRBD1. This CDR3 region has 16 residues. CDR1 and CDR2 from the germline V gene are KGHDR and SFDVKD. V lost 3 bases, J lost 1 base, and 4 bases stayed unmatched.